The 15 T cell receptor beta chains below were found in one sample sequenced in a study of Tregs in tolerant kidney transplant recipients. Clones were sequenced by immunoSEQ multiplex PCR, and TCRdb holds only the in-frame ones, with some missing. The sample holds 110,000 or so clones, about 90% seen once. The sequenced sample was CD4+ T cells from blood. The receptors were gathered from a human donor in good health.

In this sample, this clone turned up once. This sequence joins TRBV6-5 and TRBJ1-2; the D gene is possibly TRBD1 (5 bases). Germline-derived CDR1 and CDR2 are MNHEY and SVGAGI. Trimming removed 8 bases from V and 4 bases from J, with 20 bases in between. The CDR3 runs to 15 residues. CDR3 bases: TGTGCCAGCTATTCGGCCTTCTGGGGCCTCTATGGCTACACCTTC. Protein sequence: CASYSAFWGLYGYTF.

This clone was detected only once. The rearrangement links TRBV6-6 to TRBJ2-7, with D perhaps being TRBD1 or TRBD2 (5 bases each). The CDR3 has 14 amino acids. Germline-derived CDR1 and CDR2 are MNHNY and SVGAGI (reference sequence). Trimming pared 4 bases from V and 0 bases from J, leaving 10 bases between. The DNA of the CDR3 is TGTGCCAGCAGTTCCCCTGGGACCTCCTACGAGCAGTACTTC. This gives the protein CASSSPGTSYEQYF.

This clone was picked up one time. The chain carries TRBV18 and TRBJ2-3; no clear D. Looked up from germline, CDR1 is KGHSH and CDR2 is LQKENI. Trimming stripped 2 bases from V and 6 bases from J, with 6 bases between. This CDR3 is 12 amino acids long. The DNA of the CDR3 is TGTGCCAGCTCACCATCTTCTGATACGCAGTATTTT. It is translated as CASSPSSDTQYF.

This clone showed up just once. The CDR3 here is CASSLRLARGPYNEQFF. The CDR3 region has the DNA TGCGCCAGCAGCCTCAGACTAGCGCGAGGACCTTACAATGAGCAGTTCTTC. V usage is TRBV5-1 and J usage is TRBJ2-1, with 8 bases matching TRBD2. V was pared by 4 bases and J by 4 bases, with 13 bases of the junction left unmatched. Germline assignment: CDR1 SGHRS and CDR2 YFSETQ. The CDR3 is made up of 17 amino acids.

The chain combines TRBV5-1 with TRBJ1-1; D not certain. V shed 1 base and J shed 3 bases, with 13 bases lying between them. The germline CDR1 and CDR2 sequences are SGHRS and YFSETQ. The CDR3 covers 15 residues. CDR3 in amino acids: CASSLIAQRDTEAFF. CDR3 in DNA: TGCGCCAGCAGCTTGATAGCCCAAAGAGACACTGAAGCTTTCTTT.

The chain joins TRBV19 to TRBJ2-7; 7 bases agree with TRBD1. With 1 base clipped from V and 3 bases from J, the junction kept 9 bases outside the gene matches. CDR3 length: 16 residues. Germline CDR1 is LNHDA and CDR2 is SQIVND (reference sequence). CDR3 DNA sequence: TGTGCCAGTAGTATAGTGGCACAGGGGTCTTTCTACGAGCAGTACTTC. Protein sequence: CASSIVAQGSFYEQYF.

The count of this clone is one. This chain links TRBV2 with TRBJ1-2; D possibly corresponds to TRBD1 (6 bases). V was cut by 8 bases and J by 2 bases, with 12 bases left in between. The CDR3 spans 13 residues. The germline CDR1 and CDR2 sequences are SNHLY and FYNNEI. The CDR3 sequence: CASRAGVNYGYTF. As DNA, the CDR3 is TGTGCCAGCCGGGCAGGGGTAAACTATGGCTACACCTTC.

This sequence joins TRBV30 and TRBJ1-1; 7 positions match TRBD1. J gave up 2 bases and V 1 base, and 1 base lay outside the gene matches. Germline V gene lookup returns CDR1 GTSNPN and CDR2 SVGIG (reference sequence). The CDR3 is 13 residues long. DNA of the CDR3: TGTGCCTGGAGTGGGGACAGTAACACTGAAGCTTTCTTT. This translates into CAWSGDSNTEAFF. Using reference TRBV30 and TRBJ1-1 for the parts outside the CDR3, the full variable domain is SQTIHQWPATLVQPVGSPLSLECTVEGTSNPNLYWYRQAAGRGLQLLFYSVGIGQISSEVPQNLSASRPQDRQFILSSKKLLLSDSGFYLCAWSGDSNTEAFFGQGTRLTVV.

The V call is TRBV6-1, the J call TRBJ1-2; the D gene is possibly TRBD1 (5 bases). Germline V lookup: CDR1 MNHNS, CDR2 SASEGT. The CDR3 extends over 13 amino acids. The V and J ends lost 6 bases and 2 bases respectively, with 10 bases between them. The CDR3 reads CASRMDKNYGYTF. In nucleotides, the CDR3 is TGTGCCAGCAGGATGGACAAAAACTATGGCTACACCTTC.

The chain recombines TRBV18 with TRBJ2-7; TRBD2 agrees at 8 bases. The junction had 14 bases not matched to a gene; V was cut back by 3 bases and J by 7 bases. Germline loops: CDR1 KGHSH, CDR2 LQKENI. The CDR3 extends over 16 amino acids. CDR3 nucleotides: TGTGCCAGCTCACCTAAGATAGAGTTAGCGGGACGGGAGCAGTACTTC. This encodes CASSPKIELAGREQYF.

V gene TRBV19 combines with J gene TRBJ2-2; D gene unclear. The CDR3 covers 14 residues. V dropped 5 bases and J dropped 0 bases, with 7 bases sitting between them. CDR1 and CDR2 (germline): LNHDA, SQIVND (reference sequence). The CDR3 spells CASSPGPNTGELFF. The CDR3 bases are TGTGCCAGTAGTCCTGGCCCGAACACCGGGGAGCTGTTTTTT.

The CDR3 protein is CSAGRGWEKLFF. CDR3 nucleotides: TGCAGCGCTGGAAGGGGTTGGGAAAAACTGTTTTTT. V is TRBV29-1 and J is TRBJ1-4; a weak D match, TRBD1 (5 bases). The CDR3 runs to 12 residues. The V end lost 7 bases, the J end lost 8 bases, and 14 bases lay between the germline ends. Germline values: CDR1 SQVTM, CDR2 ANQGSEA.

The V gene is TRBV2, the J gene TRBJ2-5; D possibly corresponds to TRBD2 (5 bases). Germline V gives CDR1 SNHLY, CDR2 FYNNEI. The CDR3 consists of 14 residues. V dropped 6 bases and J dropped 1 base, with 12 bases sitting between them. This CDR3 is CASSRRGTQETQYF. The CDR3 region has the DNA TGTGCCAGCAGCCGCCGGGGAACCCAAGAGACCCAGTACTTC.

Only one count was recorded for this clone. The V gene is TRBV7-6, the J gene TRBJ2-2, with a tentative D call TRBD2 (6 bases). The germline V and J ends were trimmed by 0 bases and 5 bases, with 16 bases remaining between them. This CDR3 region has 17 residues. CDR1 and CDR2 (germline): SGHVS, FNYEAQ. This CDR3 is CASSLAFGGSGTGELFF. In nucleotides, the CDR3 is TGTGCCAGCAGCTTAGCGTTCGGAGGAAGCGGGACCGGGGAGCTGTTTTTT.

V is TRBV7-8 and J is TRBJ1-4, with TRBD1 as a possible D gene (6 bases). V shed 0 bases and J shed 8 bases, with 10 bases lying between them. The CDR3 has 14 residues. From germline, CDR1 is SGHVS and CDR2 FQNEAQ. CDR3 in DNA: TGTGCCAGCAGCTTAGCAGGGGGGTGGGAAAAACTGTTTTTT. Amino acids: CASSLAGGWEKLFF.